This TCR beta chain comes out of a study of tumor-infiltrating lymphocytes in primary liver carcinoma. Notes on the study in general: Researchers did not compare CD4+ and CD8+ repertoires, as samples were bulk unsorted.

The blood RNA (from unsorted whole blood) was obtained, and germline DNA was also extracted. Trimming removed 0 bases from V and 7 bases from J, with 15 bases in between. Germline V gene data show CDR1 as MGHRA and CDR2 as YSYEKL. CDR3 length equals 16 residues. This clonotype showed up many times. As yet, its antigen is unknown. TCR beta cDNA was made from approximately 500 ng total RNA with a constant-region primer. Employing slightly modified ARM-PCR, three nested multiplex PCR rounds were run, and these gave rise to the TCR beta libraries. The study ran its first two PCR rounds for roughly 10 cycles each, using TRBV1-TRBV30 forward primers and a C-beta reverse primer. TCRdb redid the calling of the multiplex PCR reads with MiXCR, one entry per CDR3 protein. Found here are almost 200,000 distinct CDR3 sequences, roughly two thirds of them singletons; the top ten hold about 7.1%.

The chain is built from TRBV4-1 and TRBJ1-4; D is undetermined. This sequence originates from a woman aged 55-69 years with primary liver carcinoma and hepatitis B virus infection. Source material: peripheral blood. CDR3 in DNA: TGCGCCAGCAGCCAAGACTCGCTACAGATTACTGAAAAACTGTTTTTT. It codes for CASSQDSLQITEKLFF.